This entry is about one T cell receptor beta chain. Antigen: not known. This CDR3 has 12 residues. Trimming took 5 bases from V and 7 from J, leaving 11 bases between them. Germline assignment: CDR1 SGHAT and CDR2 FQNNGV. These data come from a study of shared clonotypes between healthy human individuals. Findings and caveats of the study: Sequencing of the sorted subsets was shown by rarefaction to be incomplete despite large depth.

Measured with immunoSEQ multiplex PCR; TCRdb has only the in-frame clones, and not every one. Of millions of clones listed, more than 90% were seen once; the top ten hold around 0.14%. The V and J genes are TRBV11-2 and TRBJ1-2; no reliable D call. The source material was naive CD4+ T cells sorted from blood. The subset: CD45RA+ positively selected. This clonotype originated in a man between 18 and 29 years old in good health. CDR3 coding DNA: TGTGCCAGCAGCCCCTATTTCTCTGGCTACACCTTC. Amino acids: CASSPYFSGYTF.